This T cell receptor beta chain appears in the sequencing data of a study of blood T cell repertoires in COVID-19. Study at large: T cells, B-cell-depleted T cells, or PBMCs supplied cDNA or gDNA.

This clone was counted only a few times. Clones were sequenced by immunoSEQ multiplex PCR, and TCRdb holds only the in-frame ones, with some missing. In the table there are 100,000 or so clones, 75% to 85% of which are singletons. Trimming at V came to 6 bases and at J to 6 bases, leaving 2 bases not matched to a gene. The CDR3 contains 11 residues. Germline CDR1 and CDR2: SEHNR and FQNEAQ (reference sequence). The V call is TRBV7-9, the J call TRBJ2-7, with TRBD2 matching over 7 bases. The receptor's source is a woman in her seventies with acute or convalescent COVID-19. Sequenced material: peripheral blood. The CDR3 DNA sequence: TGTGCCAGCAGTCGCGGGGGCGAGCAGTACTTC. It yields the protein CASSRGGEQYF.